This T cell receptor beta chain was captured in a study of cytomegalovirus exposure and HLA in healthy donors. It was with 60 Vbeta and 13 Jbeta primers that the PCR ran. The repertoire was sequenced with immunoSEQ multiplex PCR; TCRdb's copy has only in-frame clones and lacks some. The data contain some 130,000 clones, about 80% of them singletons. The CDR3 is 14 amino acids. V dropped 6 bases and J dropped 5; count of bases not matched to a gene: 6. CDR1 is SGHRS and CDR2 is YFSETQ in the germline V gene. This clonotype was sampled from a male donor in good health and CMV-seropositive. The sequenced sample was PBMCs. This chain links TRBV5-1 with TRBJ2-7; 12 nucleotides agree with TRBD1. This CDR3 reads CASTTGQGANEQYF. CDR3 nucleotide sequence: TGCGCCAGCACGACGGGACAGGGGGCGAACGAGCAGTACTTC.